This T cell receptor (beta chain) came from a study of shared clonotypes between healthy human individuals. Whole-study context: Participating donors consisted of a couple of women and a few men aged 18 to 49.

Naive CD8 cells, CD45RO-negative and positively selected for CCR7, excluded terminally differentiated effector memory CD45RA+ cells. Study donors comprised healthy, HIV-negative adults devoid of recent acute infection or vaccination. Profiling relied on immunoSEQ multiplex PCR, and the TCRdb table lists in-frame clones only, not all of them. The sample has roughly 590,000 clones, around 95% seen once. Overall study results and limits: Generation probability values for non-shared clonotypes were lower than those for clonotypes shared by all four donors.

The CDR3 runs 15 residues. Germline CDR1 SEHNR, CDR2 FQNEAQ (reference sequence). Trimming removed 2 bases from V and 2 bases from J, with 10 bases in between. A note on this clone: Its target is not known.

This TCR came from a woman in her thirties in good health. The sequenced sample consisted of naive CD8+ T cells sorted from blood. The rearrangement joins TRBV7-9 to TRBJ2-1, with D possibly matching TRBD2 (5 bases). DNA of the CDR3: TGTGCCAGCAGCTTAAAGGACTCCCCCTACAATGAGCAGTTCTTC. It codes for CASSLKDSPYNEQFF.